The next 18 T cell receptor beta chains were all read from a single sample in a study of technical replicates of blood from a handful of donors. Sequencing used immunoSEQ multiplex PCR; TCRdb keeps in-frame clones, though not all of them. The sample lists under 75,000 clones; 80% to 95% were seen once. Sequenced: PBMCs. These receptors were collected from a human donor in good health. Some clones in this sample may be carry-over from other donors' samples.

The chain is built from TRBV27 and TRBJ1-1, with D tentatively TRBD1 (6 bases). The germline V gene has CDR1 MNHEY and CDR2 SMNVEV (reference sequence). The length of the CDR3 is 14 residues. Trimming took 6 bases from V and 5 from J, leaving 16 bases between them. The CDR3 DNA reads TGTGCCAGCAGCGATACAGGGTTTGGGACTGAAGCTTTCTTT. It yields the protein CASSDTGFGTEAFF.

The chain joins TRBV4-1 to TRBJ2-7, with 10 bases lining up with TRBD2. CDR1 is MGHRA, CDR2 YSYEKL, per germline. The CDR3 totals 16 residues. V was pared by 0 bases and J by 2 bases, with 4 bases of the junction left unmatched. The CDR3 bases are TGCGCCAGCAGCCAAGATTGGGGACTAGCGCCCTACGAGCAGTACTTC. Its protein is CASSQDWGLAPYEQYF.

Concerning this clone: The identical CDR3 is also encoded by other nucleotide sequences in the sample. This chain connects TRBV6-5 to TRBJ1-1; TRBD1 might be the D (6 bases). The CDR3 length is 15 residues. Between the trimmed V and J ends, which lost 0 bases and 4 bases, there was a span of 12 bases. Germline CDR1 and CDR2: MNHEY and SVGAGI. The CDR3 sequence is CASSYSRQGSTEAFF. CDR3 in DNA: TGTGCCAGCAGTTACTCTCGCCAGGGGTCCACTGAAGCTTTCTTT.

The V call is TRBV28, the J call TRBJ2-7; TRBD2 matches 11 bases. CDR1 is MDHEN, CDR2 SYDVKM, per germline. The CDR3 has 15 amino acids. Unmatched junction bases numbered 8, after V lost 6 bases and J lost 4 bases. Here the CDR3 DNA reads TGTGCCAGCAGGGGTAGCGGGGGGGGTGGGTACGAGCAGTACTTC. Its protein product is CASRGSGGGGYEQYF.

The chain combines TRBV10-3 with TRBJ1-5; TRBD1 is a possible D gene (6 bases). This CDR3 is built from 13 residues. V was shortened by 6 bases and J by 11 bases, with 17 bases between the two germline ends. Germline V CDR1 and CDR2: ENHRY, SYGVKD. The DNA for the CDR3 is TGTGCCATCAGCTCCGGACAGCCCCCGTCCCAGCATTTT. Translated: CAISSGQPPSQHF.

This chain links TRBV28 with TRBJ2-6, with D perhaps TRBD2 (7 bases). This CDR3 has 15 residues. V was cut by 8 bases and J by 1 base, with 12 bases left in between. Germline loops: CDR1 MDHEN, CDR2 SYDVKM. The CDR3 DNA reads as TGTGCCAGCGGGGGGGGGCAGTCTGGGGCCAACGTCCTGACTTTC. It specifies CASGGGQSGANVLTF.

The chain has TRBV27 and TRBJ1-2; 7 nucleotides line up with TRBD1. The germline V gene encodes CDR1 MNHEY and CDR2 SMNVEV (reference sequence). V gave up 2 bases and J gave up 7 bases; unmatched junction bases: 7. The CDR3 is made up of 14 amino acids. The DNA of the CDR3 is TGTGCCAGCAGTTTAGACCGCAGGGGGAGTGGCTACACCTTC. It encodes CASSLDRRGSGYTF.

V and J are TRBV19 and TRBJ2-4; D might be TRBD2 (6 bases). The germline V gene has CDR1 LNHDA and CDR2 SQIVND (reference sequence). Trimming removed 1 base at V and 8 bases at J, with 9 bases between. The CDR3 spans 13 residues. The CDR3 loop is CASSIAPGDIQYF. The CDR3 DNA reads as TGTGCCAGTAGTATAGCCCCGGGGGACATTCAGTACTTC.

This clone has only one observation. The CDR3 loop is CASSLTSGGYNEQFF. DNA of the CDR3: TGCGCCAGCAGCTTGACTAGCGGGGGATACAATGAGCAGTTCTTC. The V call is TRBV5-1, the J call TRBJ2-1; 11 nucleotides align to TRBD2. V was pared by 1 base and J by 4 bases, with 1 base of the junction left unmatched. This CDR3 comprises 15 residues. The V gene's germline CDR1 is SGHRS and CDR2 YFSETQ.

The chain has TRBV5-1 and TRBJ2-5, with a possible D match to TRBD1 (6 bases). Germline values: CDR1 SGHRS, CDR2 YFSETQ. V was pared by 0 bases and J by 5 bases, with 11 bases between. The CDR3 sequence is 14 residues long. CDR3 sequence: CASSLAKRGETQYF. For the CDR3, the DNA is TGCGCCAGCAGCTTGGCTAAAAGGGGGGAGACCCAGTACTTC. The full variable domain, rest sourced from reference TRBV5-1 and TRBJ2-5, is KAGVTQTPRYLIKTRGQQVTLSCSPISGHRSVSWYQQTPGQGLQFLFEYFSETQRNKGNFPGRFSGRQFSNSRSEMNVSTLELGDSALYLCASSLAKRGETQYFGPGTRLLVL.

V is TRBV19 and J is TRBJ1-2, with D perhaps TRBD1 (6 bases). This CDR3 has 15 amino acids. Between the trimmed V and J ends, which lost 4 bases and 3 bases, there was a span of 15 bases. CDR1 and CDR2 from the germline V gene are LNHDA and SQIVND (reference sequence). CDR3 protein: CASSSSGARDYGYTF. CDR3 DNA sequence: TGTGCCAGTAGTAGTTCAGGGGCGCGGGACTATGGCTACACCTTC.

The chain joins TRBV7-2 to TRBJ2-7, with TRBD2 matching 12 bases. This CDR3 is built from 15 residues. V dropped 6 bases and J dropped 2; count of bases not matched to a gene: 5. CDR1 is SGHTA, CDR2 FQGNSA, per germline. CDR3 residues: CASRPTSGGTYEQYF. CDR3 bases: TGTGCCAGCAGGCCGACTAGCGGGGGAACCTACGAGCAGTACTTC.

V is TRBV18 and J is TRBJ2-5, with a weak D call TRBD2 (5 bases). The CDR3 runs 14 residues. Deletions cut 0 bases from V and 4 bases from J, with 9 bases between. In germline, CDR1 is KGHSH, CDR2 LQKENI. CDR3 amino acids: CASSPPEGAETQYF. The DNA for the CDR3 is TGTGCCAGCTCACCACCTGAGGGTGCAGAGACCCAGTACTTC.

The V call is TRBV21-1, the J call TRBJ1-5; the table's D call of TRBD1 was not tested on the DNA. TRBV21-1 is flagged as a pseudogene. This CDR3 spans 16 amino acids. Here the CDR3 reads CASSKGARGTDQPQHF. Written as DNA, the CDR3 is TGTGCCAGCAGCAAAGGGGCCAGGGGGACGGATCAGCCCCAGCATTTT.

The gene calls are TRBV7-9 and TRBJ2-7; 12 bases align to TRBD2. CDR3 size: 15 residues. V dropped 5 bases and J dropped 3; count of bases not matched to a gene: 5. Looked up from germline, CDR1 is SEHNR and CDR2 is FQNEAQ (reference sequence). DNA for the CDR3: TGTGCCAGCAGCCCCCTAGCGGGGGGGGGCTACGAGCAGTACTTC. Residues: CASSPLAGGGYEQYF. The whole variable domain, filled in from reference TRBV7-9 and TRBJ2-7, reads DTGVSQNPRHKITKRGQNVTFRCDPISEHNRLYWYRQTLGQGPEFLTYFQNEAQLEKSRLLSDRFSAERPKGSFSTLEIQRTEQGDSAMYLCASSPLAGGGYEQYFGPGTRLTVT.

This chain connects TRBV7-9 to TRBJ2-1; TRBD2 is a possible D gene (5 bases). CDR3 length equals 15 residues. Germline CDR1 reads SEHNR; CDR2 reads FQNEAQ (reference sequence). V was shortened by 5 bases and J by 0 bases, with 11 bases between the two germline ends. The CDR3 nucleotides are TGTGCCAGCAGCCCTCCTGGGAGCTCCTACAATGAGCAGTTCTTC. Protein product: CASSPPGSSYNEQFF.

V is TRBV14 and J is TRBJ2-1; TRBD2 matches 8 bases. Germline V lookup: CDR1 SGHDN, CDR2 FVKESK. Trimming at V came to 3 bases and at J to 0 bases, leaving 10 bases not matched to a gene. There are 18 residues in the CDR3. Here the CDR3 DNA reads TGTGCCAGCAGCCAGACGGGCGGGCGGGGGGACTCCTACAATGAGCAGTTCTTC. Protein: CASSQTGGRGDSYNEQFF.

By share, this clone ranks as large. V gene TRBV5-1 combines with J gene TRBJ2-7; 9 positions agree with TRBD2. V gave up 5 bases and J gave up 5 bases; unmatched junction bases: 8. Per germline, CDR1 SGHRS and CDR2 YFSETQ. The CDR3 has 14 residues. CDR3 sequence: CASSSAGGYHEQYF. CDR3 coding DNA: TGCGCCAGCAGTTCAGCGGGGGGATATCACGAGCAGTACTTC.